This TCR beta chain was recovered during a study of CD8 T cells in Susac syndrome. At the level of the study: At the time of blood draw, patients with Susac syndrome were therapy-naive, receiving corticosteroids, or receiving intravenous immunoglobulin alone.

With random hexamers, about 0.45 to 1 ug RNA was reverse transcribed. Amplification of TCR beta CDR3 was carried out by immunoSEQ multiplex PCR, which covered 54 Vbeta and 13 Jbeta segments. TCRdb analysed the immunoSEQ multiplex PCR reads with MiXCR anew, one entry per CDR3 protein. The data contain approximately 180,000 distinct CDR3 sequences, 90% to 95% of them seen just once; the ten biggest clones take up around 0.085%. About this clonotype: Antigen specificity is unknown.

Study-level points and caveats: No clonal expansion appeared among CD4+ T cells in Susac patients.

FACS was used to enrich TEMRA cells, whereas the CD8+ and CD4+ T cells were obtained by negative isolation. The specimen sequenced was CD4+ T cells from PBMCs. This TCR derives from a human donor with Susac syndrome.

The CDR3 coding sequence is TGTGCCAGCAGCTGGAAGACAGGACAAGAGACCCAGTACTTC. It specifies CASSWKTGQETQYF. The V gene is TRBV7-9, the J gene TRBJ2-5; TRBD1 is a possible D gene (6 bases). The CDR3 is 14 residues long. V was shortened by 4 bases and J by 2 bases, with 11 bases between the two germline ends. Germline V gives CDR1 SEHNR, CDR2 FQNEAQ (reference sequence). The full variable domain, rest sourced from reference TRBV7-9 and TRBJ2-5, is DTGVSQNPRHKITKRGQNVTFRCDPISEHNRLYWYRQTLGQGPEFLTYFQNEAQLEKSRLLSDRFSAERPKGSFSTLEIQRTEQGDSAMYLCASSWKTGQETQYFGPGTRLLVL.